Presented here are 9 T cell receptor beta chains from one specimen sequenced in a study of TIL therapy for anti-PD-1-resistant metastatic lung cancer (dated by TCRdb to about 2021). In the paper's terms, the time point label means: pre-treatment sample, taken before nivolumab and TIL therapy. TCR beta CDR3 regions were amplified from genomic DNA by bias-controlled multiplex PCR with the immunoSEQ v3 hsTCRB kit. TCRdb retrieved this table from immuneACCESS and kept in-frame rearrangements only. Not all clones are present; in checked studies, unresolved V genes account for under half, and no reason is known for the remainder. The sample data list about 32,000 clones, and 70% to 80% of these were observed just once. Clones ranked in the top ten supply approximately 2.7% of the sample. Source: blood, taken at baseline. These receptors were taken from a woman aged 30 to 85 with non-small cell lung cancer.

The chain is built from TRBV5-4 and TRBJ2-1; 8 bases agree with TRBD2. Looked up from germline, CDR1 is SGHNT and CDR2 is YYREEE (reference sequence). V lost 4 bases and J lost 0; bases outside the gene matches: 3. The CDR3 extends over 15 amino acids. This CDR3 reads CASSPGGGSYNEQFF. The CDR3 DNA is TGTGCCAGCAGCCCGGGAGGGGGCTCCTACAATGAGCAGTTCTTC.

The chain couples TRBV2 to TRBJ2-2; no clear D gene. Per germline, CDR1 SNHLY and CDR2 FYNNEI. Trimming pared 8 bases from V and 5 bases from J, leaving 15 bases between. The CDR3 runs 14 residues. In DNA form, the CDR3 reads TGTGCCAGCGGGCCTTTGGGTGGGACCGGGGAGCTGTTTTTT. Protein sequence: CASGPLGGTGELFF.

This clone is medium-sized. The chain couples TRBV27 to TRBJ1-2, with 7 bases matching TRBD1. J lost 6 bases, V lost 5 bases, and 3 bases had no gene match. CDR1 and CDR2 (germline): MNHEY, SMNVEV (reference sequence). This CDR3 comprises 12 residues. The CDR3 DNA reads as TGTGCCAGCAGTAGGACAGGCCATGGCTACACCTTC. Translation: CASSRTGHGYTF.

The chain couples TRBV2 to TRBJ2-5, with D possibly being TRBD2 (6 bases). CDR1 and CDR2 from the germline V gene are SNHLY and FYNNEI. CDR3 length: 13 residues. The germline V and J ends were trimmed by 8 bases and 4 bases, with 14 bases remaining between them. CDR3 nucleotides: TGTGCCAGCTGTCTAGCGCTGCGAGAGACCCAGTACTTC. It is translated as CASCLALRETQYF.

This clone was recorded only once. The chain uses TRBV30 and TRBJ1-6; D gene unclear. Trimming removed 1 base at V and 8 bases at J, with 9 bases between. There are 13 residues in the CDR3. Germline V CDR1 and CDR2: GTSNPN, SVGIG (reference sequence). Here the CDR3 DNA reads TGTGCCTGGAGTGGTGCTAGGGATTCACCCCTCCACTTT. Residues: CAWSGARDSPLHF.

In DNA form, the CDR3 reads TGTGCCAGCAGCTTGTCCGGGCCCCCCTACGAGCAGTACTTC. It yields the protein CASSLSGPPYEQYF. The chain links TRBV5-4 to TRBJ2-7; D ambiguous. The ends were cut back, 1 base at V and 2 bases at J, with 10 bases in the middle. CDR1 SGHNT and CDR2 YYREEE come from the germline V gene (reference sequence). The CDR3 covers 14 residues.

This rearrangement joins TRBV18 to TRBJ2-7, with 10 bases identical to TRBD2. The CDR3 length is 15 residues. Germline V gene sequence: CDR1 KGHSH, CDR2 LQKENI. Trimming at V came to 2 bases and at J to 2 bases, leaving 3 bases not matched to a gene. CDR3 in DNA: TGTGCCAGCTCACCAGAGAGCGGGAGGGCCTACGAGCAGTACTTC. It encodes CASSPESGRAYEQYF.

This chain connects TRBV4-1 to TRBJ1-5; maybe TRBD1 (5 bases). CDR3 length: 15 amino acids. The V end lost 0 bases, the J end lost 3 bases, and 9 bases lay between the germline ends. The V gene's germline CDR1 is MGHRA and CDR2 YSYEKL. The CDR3 nucleotides read TGCGCCAGCAGCCAAGATTGGGACTCCAATCAGCCCCAGCATTTT. This sequence encodes CASSQDWDSNQPQHF.

Only a few counts were recorded for this clone. V and J are TRBV6-1 and TRBJ2-7; 11 nucleotides match TRBD2. Germline CDR1 and CDR2: MNHNS and SASEGT. V dropped 6 bases and J dropped 4; count of bases not matched to a gene: 2. The CDR3 spans 13 residues. The CDR3 reads CASRLAGVYEQYF. CDR3 DNA: TGTGCCAGCAGACTAGCGGGAGTATACGAGCAGTACTTC.